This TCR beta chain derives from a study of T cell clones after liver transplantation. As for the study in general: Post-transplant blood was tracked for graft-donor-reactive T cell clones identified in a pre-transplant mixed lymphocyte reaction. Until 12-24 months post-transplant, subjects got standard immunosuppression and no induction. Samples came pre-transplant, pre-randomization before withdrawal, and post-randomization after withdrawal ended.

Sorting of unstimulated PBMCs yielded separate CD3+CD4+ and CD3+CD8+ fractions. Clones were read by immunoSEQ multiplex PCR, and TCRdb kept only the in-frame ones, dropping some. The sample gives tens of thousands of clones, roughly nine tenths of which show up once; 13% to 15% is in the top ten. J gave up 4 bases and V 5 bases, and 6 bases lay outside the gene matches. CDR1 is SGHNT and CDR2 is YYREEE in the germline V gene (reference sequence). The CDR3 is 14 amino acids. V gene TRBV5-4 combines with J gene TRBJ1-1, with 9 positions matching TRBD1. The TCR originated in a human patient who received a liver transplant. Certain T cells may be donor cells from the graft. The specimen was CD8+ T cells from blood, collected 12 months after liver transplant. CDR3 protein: CASRGEQGATEAFF. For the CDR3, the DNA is TGTGCCAGCAGGGGCGAACAGGGGGCCACTGAAGCTTTCTTT.